The clone carrying this T cell receptor beta chain was counted a few times. This record belongs to a study of T cells in Graves' hyperthyroidism and ophthalmopathy. The CDR3 is 13 residues long. Trimming left V 6 bases short and J 0 bases short, with 6 bases between. Germline CDR1 and CDR2: DFQATT and SNEGSKA (reference sequence). It was RNA transcripts that yielded the amplified TCR beta CDR3 regions. With the HTBI primer set, the TCR CDR3 went through a first round of RT-PCR. TCRdb itself ran the multiplex PCR reads through MiXCR, one entry per CDR3 protein. The sample records 550,000 to 800,000 distinct CDR3 sequences, approximately 15% being singletons.

This clonotype originated in a man over 45 with Graves' hyperthyroidism. The rearrangement links TRBV20-1 to TRBJ2-6; D is undetermined. Sequencing input: blood. The CDR3 reads CSARSSGANVLTF. CDR3 DNA sequence: TGCAGTGCGCGGAGCTCTGGGGCCAACGTCCTGACTTTC.